Reported below is one T cell receptor (beta chain). Libraries were prepared by immunoSEQ multiplex PCR; TCRdb keeps only in-frame clonotypes and omits some of them. Here the sample spans around 160,000 clones, roughly 88% being singletons. This entry is derived from a study of blood T cell repertoires in COVID-19. The CDR3 is 15 amino acids. Germline V gives CDR1 LNHNV, CDR2 YYDKDF (reference sequence). With 1 base removed from V and 3 bases from J, the gap between germline ends came to 10 bases. The specimen was peripheral blood. The sequence came from a woman aged 55-70 years with COVID-19, enrolled during active disease. The chain is built from TRBV15 and TRBJ1-3; the D is unclear. CDR3 DNA sequence: TGTGCCACCAGCAGAGGTGGCAGCGATGGAAACACCATATATTTT. As protein: CATSRGGSDGNTIYF.